This TCR beta chain was obtained from a study of T cell responses to AZD1222 COVID-19 vaccine. The study's findings and limits: Spike-specific TCR breadth and depth went up after people got two AZD1222 doses. Unmutated variant regions reportedly attract nearly half of all spike-specific TCRs. The donors showed a predominance of white British ancestry and of females, with possible underestimation of clonal diversity. Spike-wide vaccine-associated CD4 TCRs dominated at 160-218 and 743-854.

Profiling relied on immunoSEQ multiplex PCR, and the TCRdb table lists in-frame clones only, not all of them. The sample comprises some 120,000 clones, approximately 87% of which are singletons, and 8.5% to 12% rests with the top ten. Note on this clone: Its antigen remains unidentified.

This TCR derives from an adult in good health. The sample here was peripheral blood, taken on day 0 of AZD1222 vaccination.

The CDR3 here is CASSQVYGQNQPQHF. The CDR3 coding sequence is TGTGCCAGCAGCCAAGTGTACGGACAAAATCAGCCCCAGCATTTT. The chain has TRBV3-1 (or the pseudogene TRBV3-2) and TRBJ1-5; D might be TRBD1 (5 bases). V lost 1 base to trimming and J lost 4 bases, with 11 bases between them. The CDR3 is 15 amino acids. Germline loops: CDR1 LGHDT, CDR2 YNNKEL (reference sequence).